Each of the 27 T cell receptor beta chains below was sequenced from the same sample in a study of shared clonotypes between healthy human individuals. Naive CD8 populations comprised CD45RO-negative cells positively selected for CCR7, excluding terminally differentiated effector memory CD45RA+ cells. Profiling relied on immunoSEQ multiplex PCR, and the TCRdb table lists in-frame clones only, not all of them. The data hold more than 2 million clones, with 93% observed a single time. The sample consisted of naive CD8+ T cells from PBMCs. The receptors were gathered from a man aged 18-30 years in good health. Some clones in this sample may be carry-over from other donors' samples.

In nucleotides, the CDR3 is TGTGCCAGCAGCCAATGGGCGGATCAAGAGACCCAGTACTTC. It encodes CASSQWADQETQYF. The V call is TRBV9, the J call TRBJ2-5; no firm D call. CDR1 is SGDLS and CDR2 is YYNGEE in the germline V gene. The CDR3 is 14 residues long. V lost 4 bases and J lost 2, with 12 bases in between. The variable domain in full, with the rest retrieved from reference TRBV9 and TRBJ2-5, is DSGVTQTPKHLITATGQRVTLRCSPRSGDLSVYWYQQSLDQGLQFLIQYYNGEERAKGNILERFSAQQFPDLHSELNLSSLELGDSALYFCASSQWADQETQYFGPGTRLLVL.

J is TRBJ2-5 and V is TRBV7-9, with 9 positions matching TRBD1. The CDR3 extends over 13 amino acids. Germline values: CDR1 SEHNR, CDR2 FQNEAQ (reference sequence). V shed 8 bases and J 5 bases; nucleotides not matched to a gene: 6. DNA of the CDR3: TGTGCCAGCGGCCCGGGACAGGGCGAGACCCAGTACTTC. As protein: CASGPGQGETQYF.

The chain links TRBV14 to TRBJ1-3, with D maybe TRBD1 (5 bases). This CDR3 region has 17 residues. V was trimmed by 0 bases and J by 4 bases, leaving 16 bases between them. CDR1 is SGHDN and CDR2 is FVKESK in the germline V gene. CDR3 sequence reads: CASSQDWDVLGGNTIYF. CDR3 nucleotide sequence: TGTGCCAGCAGCCAAGATTGGGACGTCCTCGGAGGAAACACCATATATTTT.

As for this clone: Within the sample, other DNA sequences also encode this same CDR3. This chain links TRBV9 with TRBJ2-5; unclear D gene. Per the germline V gene, CDR1 is SGDLS and CDR2 is YYNGEE. The CDR3 runs 14 residues. Trimming left V 0 bases short and J 4 bases short, with 10 bases between. CDR3 amino acids: CASSVGFGRETQYF. Here the CDR3 DNA reads TGTGCCAGCAGCGTAGGGTTCGGGCGAGAGACCCAGTACTTC.

The chain recombines TRBV6-1 with TRBJ1-1; D call uncertain. Germline assignment: CDR1 MNHNS and CDR2 SASEGT. Trimming shortened V by 2 bases and J by 4 bases, and 14 bases separated the two germline ends. The length of the CDR3 is 15 residues. CDR3 sequence reads: CASSESRFGSTEAFF. The CDR3 nucleotides are TGTGCCAGCAGTGAAAGTAGGTTTGGGAGCACTGAAGCTTTCTTT.

The chain carries TRBV7-9 and TRBJ1-1, with 7 bases fitting TRBD1. CDR1 SEHNR and CDR2 FQNEAQ come from the germline V gene (reference sequence). The CDR3 has 14 residues. V gave up 2 bases and J gave up 2 bases; unmatched junction bases: 2. This CDR3 is CASSLQGGNTEAFF. The CDR3 DNA sequence: TGTGCCAGCAGCTTACAGGGGGGCAACACTGAAGCTTTCTTT.

The rearrangement links TRBV5-1 to TRBJ2-7, with D perhaps assigned TRBD1 or TRBD2 (6 bases each). Germline-derived CDR1 and CDR2 are SGHRS and YFSETQ. The CDR3 covers 15 residues. The V end lost 3 bases, the J end lost 3 bases, and 16 bases lay between the germline ends. This CDR3 reads CASSWRGNRVYEQYF. Here the CDR3 DNA reads TGCGCCAGCAGCTGGAGGGGGAACAGGGTCTACGAGCAGTACTTC.

The chain is built from TRBV11-2 and TRBJ2-3, with D possibly being TRBD1 or TRBD2 (5 bases each). Germline values: CDR1 SGHAT, CDR2 FQNNGV. V lost 3 bases and J 3 bases, leaving 22 bases between the germline ends. CDR3 length equals 18 residues. This chain's CDR3 is CASSFFPRLGESTDTQYF. The DNA of the CDR3 is TGTGCCAGCAGCTTTTTCCCCCGTTTGGGGGAGTCGACAGATACGCAGTATTTT.

The chain links TRBV27 to TRBJ1-2; tentatively, D is TRBD1 (6 bases). The V and J ends lost 5 bases and 1 base respectively, with 11 bases between them. Germline-derived CDR1 and CDR2 are MNHEY and SMNVEV (reference sequence). The CDR3 runs to 14 residues. The CDR3 coding sequence is TGTGCCAGCAGTCGGTTAGGGGGTAACTATGGCTACACCTTC. Its protein product is CASSRLGGNYGYTF.

The rearrangement uses TRBV5-6 and TRBJ2-3; TRBD1 matches 7 bases. The CDR3 sequence is 15 residues long. V lost 3 bases to trimming and J lost 1 base; unmatched junction nucleotides: 5. CDR1 and CDR2 from the germline V gene are SGHDT and YYEEEE. CDR3 protein: CASSYDRVRTDTQYF. The CDR3 region has the DNA TGTGCCAGCAGCTATGACAGGGTACGCACAGATACGCAGTATTTT.

This chain links TRBV5-4 with TRBJ2-1; D ambiguous. CDR3 length: 13 amino acids. V lost 1 base, J lost 7 bases, and 9 bases lay in between. Germline V gene data show CDR1 as SGHNT and CDR2 as YYREEE (reference sequence). CDR3 residues: CASSLPEGNEQFF. The CDR3 DNA follows: TGTGCCAGCAGCTTGCCCGAAGGTAATGAGCAGTTCTTC.

The V and J genes are TRBV30 and TRBJ2-7, with TRBD1 matching over 8 bases. CDR3 length equals 12 residues. J gave up 4 bases and V 5 bases, and 4 bases lay outside the gene matches. Germline CDR1 reads GTSNPN; CDR2 reads SVGIG (reference sequence). CDR3 residues: CAWEQGAYEQYF. CDR3 DNA sequence: TGTGCCTGGGAGCAGGGGGCTTACGAGCAGTACTTC.

The chain combines TRBV11-3 with TRBJ1-2, with D maybe TRBD1 (5 bases). Trimming removed 5 bases at V and 6 bases at J, with 13 bases between. CDR3 length: 13 amino acids. The V gene's germline CDR1 is SGHNT and CDR2 YENEEA. CDR3 sequence reads: CASSRAGGNGYTF. The DNA for the CDR3 is TGTGCCAGCAGCCGTGCCGGGGGAAATGGCTACACCTTC.

The chain couples TRBV27 to TRBJ2-2; TRBD1 agrees at 8 bases. Trimming cost V 7 bases and J 3 bases; bases outside gene matches: 16. Looked up from germline, CDR1 is MNHEY and CDR2 is SMNVEV (reference sequence). The CDR3 consists of 18 residues. CDR3: CASKPWPGGIPDTGELFF. Written as DNA, the CDR3 is TGTGCCAGCAAGCCCTGGCCAGGGGGCATACCAGACACCGGGGAGCTGTTTTTT.

V is TRBV7-9 and J is TRBJ2-7, with a weak D call TRBD1 (6 bases). Deletions cut 5 bases from V and 1 base from J, with 18 bases between. CDR1 and CDR2 (germline): SEHNR, FQNEAQ (reference sequence). CDR3 length: 16 amino acids. The CDR3: CASSKGDGQKSYEQYF. Written as DNA, the CDR3 is TGTGCCAGCAGCAAGGGGGACGGACAGAAGTCCTACGAGCAGTACTTC.

The CDR3, as DNA: TGTGCCAGCAGTTTCCATAGTCGGGAAAAACTGTTTTTT. Its translation: CASSFHSREKLFF. The chain uses TRBV28 and TRBJ1-4; the D is unclear. Germline V gene sequence: CDR1 MDHEN, CDR2 SYDVKM. The CDR3 sequence is 13 residues long. The germline V and J ends were trimmed by 3 bases and 8 bases, with 10 bases remaining between them.

The V gene is TRBV28, the J gene TRBJ2-7; D is perhaps TRBD1 (6 bases). V shed 5 bases and J shed 3 bases, with 14 bases lying between them. CDR3 size: 14 residues. Germline CDR1 MDHEN, CDR2 SYDVKM. This CDR3 is CASSPRGPRYEQYF. In DNA form, the CDR3 reads TGTGCCAGCAGTCCCAGGGGACCCCGCTACGAGCAGTACTTC.

For the CDR3, the DNA is TGTGCCAGCAGTTTGATCGGGGGGCGCACAGATACGCAGTATTTT. This codes for CASSLIGGRTDTQYF. The chain couples TRBV7-2 to TRBJ2-3, with D possibly being TRBD2 (7 bases). CDR1 is SGHTA and CDR2 is FQGNSA in the germline V gene. Between the trimmed V and J ends, which lost 6 bases and 1 base, there was a span of 14 bases. The CDR3 has 15 amino acids.

The V call is TRBV30, the J call TRBJ2-1; no definite D call. Germline CDR1 reads GTSNPN; CDR2 reads SVGIG (reference sequence). The length of the CDR3 is 12 residues. V gave up 1 base and J gave up 10 bases, with 11 bases separating them. CDR3 nucleotide sequence: TGTGCCTGGAGTGGAATGGCCCGGGAGCAGTTCTTC. It translates to CAWSGMAREQFF.

This chain joins TRBV28 and TRBJ2-1, with a tentative D call TRBD2 (5 bases). This CDR3 has 17 residues. Per the germline V gene, CDR1 is MDHEN and CDR2 is SYDVKM. Trimming shortened V by 4 bases and J by 0 bases, and 16 bases separated the two germline ends. CDR3 nucleotides: TGTGCCAGCAGTTCCTTGGACGAGGGCAGCTCCTACAATGAGCAGTTCTTC. Amino acid sequence: CASSSLDEGSSYNEQFF. The entire variable domain, with the rest obtained from reference TRBV28 and TRBJ2-1, is as follows: DVKVTQSSRYLVKRTGEKVFLECVQDMDHENMFWYRQDPGLGLRLIYFSYDVKMKEKGDIPEGYSVSREKKERFSLILESASTNQTSMYLCASSSLDEGSSYNEQFFGPGTRLTVL.

The chain recombines TRBV29-1 with TRBJ2-7, with D perhaps TRBD1 or TRBD2 (6 bases each). Germline lookup yields CDR1 SQVTM and CDR2 ANQGSEA. The CDR3 runs to 13 residues. Trimming removed 7 bases from V and 4 bases from J, with 17 bases in between. The CDR3 DNA follows: TGCAGCGCCGGGGGCGGGATGAGGTACGAGCAGTACTTC. This sequence encodes CSAGGGMRYEQYF.

The chain joins TRBV9 to TRBJ2-7; D is uncertain. CDR1 and CDR2 from the germline V gene are SGDLS and YYNGEE. The CDR3 is 15 residues long. Between the trimmed V and J ends, which lost 4 bases and 2 bases, there was a span of 16 bases. This chain's CDR3 is CASSPKVGRPYEQYF. The CDR3 bases are TGTGCCAGCAGCCCCAAGGTGGGCCGACCCTACGAGCAGTACTTC. Together with reference TRBV9 and TRBJ2-7, the CDR3 gives the full variable domain: DSGVTQTPKHLITATGQRVTLRCSPRSGDLSVYWYQQSLDQGLQFLIQYYNGEERAKGNILERFSAQQFPDLHSELNLSSLELGDSALYFCASSPKVGRPYEQYFGPGTRLTVT.

The rearrangement joins TRBV29-1 to TRBJ2-2, with 7 bases identical to TRBD1. CDR3 length equals 14 residues. Trimming at V came to 4 bases and at J to 5 bases, leaving 7 bases not matched to a gene. Germline CDR1 SQVTM, CDR2 ANQGSEA. The DNA of the CDR3 is TGCAGCGTTGGAGACAGGGTGTCTACCGGGGAGCTGTTTTTT. Amino acid sequence: CSVGDRVSTGELFF.

As concerns this clone: Other DNA sequences from this sample encode an identical CDR3 as well. The chain links TRBV28 to TRBJ2-7; no clear D gene. Germline V lookup: CDR1 MDHEN, CDR2 SYDVKM. V was trimmed by 1 base and J by 6 bases, leaving 4 bases between them. This CDR3 spans 11 amino acids. For the CDR3, the DNA is TGTGCCAGCAGTTTATCAGCCGAGCAGTACTTC. Its translation is CASSLSAEQYF.

The chain uses TRBV1 and TRBJ2-5; the table gives TRBD2 as D, unverified against the DNA. TRBV1 is deemed a pseudogene. The length of the CDR3 is 18 residues. The CDR3 loop reads CTSSQDNASGSRWETQYF. CDR3 bases: TGCACCAGCAGCCAAGATAACGCTAGCGGGAGCCGGTGGGAGACCCAGTACTTC.

This clone has a single count. This chain links TRBV2 with TRBJ1-5, with D hard to call. Deletions cut 3 bases from V and 0 bases from J, with 15 bases between. Germline-derived CDR1 and CDR2 are SNHLY and FYNNEI. This CDR3 comprises 17 residues. CDR3 sequence: CASSEGLGFYSNQPQHF. CDR3 in DNA: TGTGCCAGCAGTGAGGGGTTGGGTTTTTATAGCAATCAGCCCCAGCATTTT.

This sequence joins TRBV7-6 and TRBJ2-1; 7 positions match TRBD1. The CDR3 consists of 16 residues. The V segment lost 4 bases and the J segment 10 bases; nucleotides outside the gene matches: 16. CDR1 and CDR2 (germline): SGHVS, FNYEAQ. For the CDR3, the DNA is TGTGCCAGCAGCTCGATCCAGTACCCTACAGGGGTGGAGCAGTTCTTC. This sequence encodes CASSSIQYPTGVEQFF.